This T cell receptor (beta chain) was recovered during a study of blood T cell repertoires in COVID-19 (dated by TCRdb to the early 2020s). With respect to the entire study: Collaborator samples came from the United States, Italy and Spain and covered acute and convalescent phases of COVID-19. Deeply sampled blood TCRbeta repertoires from subjects exposed to, actively infected with, or recovered from COVID-19 were included in the dataset. The material from the prospective study consisted of cDNA or gDNA derived from T cells, B-cell-depleted T cells, or PBMCs. The repertoires were released in a freely available public database intended as a resource for research on the immune response to SARS-CoV-2. Where available, HLA class I and class II types were taken from metadata supplied by the sample provider and were not determined by assay-based typing. A de-identified subject ID, COVID-19 status, age in years and sex were almost always included in the sample metadata. The samples were drawn from two sources: the first 160 participants of the ongoing ImmuneRACE study, and 1,000 to 1,500 subjects contributed by 6 global collaborators. Study-wide findings and limitations: How much clinical and demographic metadata was included differed by source and by participant, and the metadata was provided uncurated.

One collaborating source in Seattle enrolled patients while the patients were actively infected and followed the patients over time throughout the course of disease. Whole blood was collected in K2EDTA tubes by collaborating institutions according to the institutions' own protocols. Collaborator samples were shipped for TCRbeta analysis as frozen whole blood, isolated PBMCs, or DNA extracted from either sample type. The CDR3 spans 14 residues, from the cysteine through the phenylalanine. This entry keeps only the CDR3 DNA: 42 bases, framed from base 1. V loses 3 bases of germline sequence and J loses 8 bases, and the interval between the two ends is 16 bases. CDR1 and CDR2 were assigned from the germline V gene as SNHLY and FYNNEI. As regards this clone: No antigen is known for it. No quality values exist for individual bases; no much larger clone is one base distant.

TCRbeta CDR3 regions were amplified from genomic DNA using the immunoSEQ Assay, a bias-controlled multiplex PCR. The study's processing was this. Within the assay, amplification of reference gene primers was used to estimate how many nucleated cells each sample contained. To quantify the absolute abundance of each unique TCRbeta CDR3 rearrangement, sequence reads were collapsed and filtered. Productive Simpson clonality was computed per sample as the square root of Simpson's diversity index over productive rearrangements. As stored in TCRdb, this immuneACCESS dataset retains in-frame rearrangements with V and J assigned. A fraction of the clones does not appear; measured against another copy, unresolved V genes explain less than half of the discrepancy, and the remainder lacks a known reason. V and J calls plus clone size are reproduced from that table; the DNA served to infer D and trimming. The table for this sample lists around 330,000 clones; around 88% of them were counted only once. The ten biggest clones cover 1.6% of the sample.

Specimen: peripheral blood. The V and J genes are TRBV2 and TRBJ1-2; possibly the D gene is TRBD1, per 6 matching bases. This sequence was found in a woman in her twenties or thirties with COVID-19, enrolled during active disease. The DNA sequence is TGTGCCAGCAGTGAGAGGGCAGGGGATGGAGGCTACACCTTC. This codes for CASSERAGDGGYTF.